This T cell receptor beta chain is drawn from a study of blood T cells in healthy people across ages. V was trimmed by 1 base and J by 5 bases, leaving 11 bases between them. CDR3 length equals 15 residues. Germline assignment: CDR1 SGHTA and CDR2 FQGTGA. The use of a sample-barcoded 5' primer and a J-beta primer mix characterized a second PCR of about 7 to 12 cycles. TCRdb re-called the 5' RACE reads through MiXCR, storing one row per CDR3 protein. The sample lists about 730,000 distinct CDR3 sequences, about 40% occurring once. V usage is TRBV7-3 and J usage is TRBJ2-2; D may be TRBD1 (6 bases). Specimen: blood. The clonotype originates from a woman aged 60-75 years in good health. The CDR3 DNA sequence: TGTGCCAGCAGCTTAATCAGGGGTGGGACCGGGGAGCTGTTTTTT. Its translation is CASSLIRGGTGELFF.